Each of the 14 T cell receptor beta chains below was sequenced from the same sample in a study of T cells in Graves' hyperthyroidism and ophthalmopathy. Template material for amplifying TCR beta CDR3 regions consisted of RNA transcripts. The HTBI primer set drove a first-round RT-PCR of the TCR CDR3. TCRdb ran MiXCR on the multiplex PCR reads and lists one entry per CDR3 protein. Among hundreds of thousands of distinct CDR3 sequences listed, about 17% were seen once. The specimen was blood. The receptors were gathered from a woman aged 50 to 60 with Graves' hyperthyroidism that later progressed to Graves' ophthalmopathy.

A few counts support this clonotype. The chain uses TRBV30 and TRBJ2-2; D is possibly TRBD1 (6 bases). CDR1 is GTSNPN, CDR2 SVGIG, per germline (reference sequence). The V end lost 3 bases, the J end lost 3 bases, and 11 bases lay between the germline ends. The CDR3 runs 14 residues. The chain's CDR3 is CAWRGQGDTGELFF. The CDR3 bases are TGTGCCTGGAGGGGACAAGGAGACACCGGGGAGCTGTTTTTT. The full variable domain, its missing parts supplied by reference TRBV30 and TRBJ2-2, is SQTIHQWPATLVQPVGSPLSLECTVEGTSNPNLYWYRQAAGRGLQLLFYSVGIGQISSEVPQNLSASRPQDRQFILSSKKLLLSDSGFYLCAWRGQGDTGELFFGEGSRLTVL.

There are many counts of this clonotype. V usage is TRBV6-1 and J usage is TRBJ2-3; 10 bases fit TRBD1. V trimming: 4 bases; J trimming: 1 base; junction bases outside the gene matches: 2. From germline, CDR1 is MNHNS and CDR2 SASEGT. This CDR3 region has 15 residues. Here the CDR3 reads CASSGGTGGTDTQYF. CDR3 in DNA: TGTGCCAGCAGTGGCGGGACAGGGGGCACAGATACGCAGTATTTT.

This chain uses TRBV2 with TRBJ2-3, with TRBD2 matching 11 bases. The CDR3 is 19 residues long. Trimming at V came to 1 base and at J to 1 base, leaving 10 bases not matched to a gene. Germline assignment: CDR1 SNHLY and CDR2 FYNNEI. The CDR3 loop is CASSEVWLAGGKGTDTQYF. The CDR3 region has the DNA TGTGCCAGCAGTGAAGTATGGCTAGCGGGGGGAAAGGGCACAGATACGCAGTATTTT.

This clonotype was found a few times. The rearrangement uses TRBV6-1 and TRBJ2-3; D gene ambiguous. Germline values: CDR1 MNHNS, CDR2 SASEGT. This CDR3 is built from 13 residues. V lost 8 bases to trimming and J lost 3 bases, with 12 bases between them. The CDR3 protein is CASRRTRTDTQYF. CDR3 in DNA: TGTGCCAGCCGACGAACCCGAACAGATACGCAGTATTTT.

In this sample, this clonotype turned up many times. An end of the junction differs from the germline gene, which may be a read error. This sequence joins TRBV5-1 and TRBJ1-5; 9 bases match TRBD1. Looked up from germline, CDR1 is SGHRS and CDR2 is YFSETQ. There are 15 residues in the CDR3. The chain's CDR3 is CASSRTGDGNQPQHF. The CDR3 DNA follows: TGTGCCAGCAGCAGGACAGGGGATGGCAATCAGCCCCAGCATTTT.

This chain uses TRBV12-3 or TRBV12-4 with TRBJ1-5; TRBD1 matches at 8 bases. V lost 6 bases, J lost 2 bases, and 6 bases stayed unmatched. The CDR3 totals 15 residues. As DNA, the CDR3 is TGTGCCAGCAGGCAGACAGGGGAGGGCAATCAGCCCCAGCATTTT. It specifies CASRQTGEGNQPQHF.

Here the CDR3 DNA reads TGCAGTGCTAGGGGACAGGGAAGTGAAAAACTGTTTTTT. Translation gives CSARGQGSEKLFF. The J gene is TRBJ1-4, the V gene TRBV20-1; 9 nucleotides agree with TRBD1. The CDR3 has 13 residues. The V and J ends lost 3 bases and 7 bases, in that order; junction bases with no gene match: 3. Germline CDR1 and CDR2: DFQATT and SNEGSKA (reference sequence).

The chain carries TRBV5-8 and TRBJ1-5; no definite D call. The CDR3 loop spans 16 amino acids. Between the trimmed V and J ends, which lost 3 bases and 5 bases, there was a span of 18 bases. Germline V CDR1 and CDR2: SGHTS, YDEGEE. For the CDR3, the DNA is TGTGCCAGCAGCTCCGATTTCGGGGAAGGACATCAGCCCCAGCATTTT. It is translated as CASSSDFGEGHQPQHF.

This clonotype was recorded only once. The CDR3 coding sequence is TGCAGCGTGGAGCGGGGGGCCCGCCAAGAGACCCAGTACTTC. It translates to CSVERGARQETQYF. The chain combines TRBV29-1 with TRBJ2-5; 9 bases are a match to TRBD2. Looked up from germline, CDR1 is SQVTM and CDR2 is ANQGSEA. This CDR3 has 14 amino acids. Trimming took 6 bases from V and 1 from J; bases not matched to a gene: 6.

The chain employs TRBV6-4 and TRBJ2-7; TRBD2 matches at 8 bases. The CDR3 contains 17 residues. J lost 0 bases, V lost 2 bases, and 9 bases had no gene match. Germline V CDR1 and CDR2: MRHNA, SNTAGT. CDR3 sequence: CASSDPILRGDSYEQYF. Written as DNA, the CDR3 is TGTGCCAGCAGTGACCCCATTTTGCGGGGGGACTCCTACGAGCAGTACTTC.

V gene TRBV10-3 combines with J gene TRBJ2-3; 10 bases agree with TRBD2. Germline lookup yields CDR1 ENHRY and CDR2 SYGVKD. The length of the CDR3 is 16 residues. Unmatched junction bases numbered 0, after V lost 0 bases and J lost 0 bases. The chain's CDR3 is CAISESTSGSTDTQYF. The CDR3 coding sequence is TGTGCCATCAGTGAGTCGACTAGCGGGAGCACAGATACGCAGTATTTT.

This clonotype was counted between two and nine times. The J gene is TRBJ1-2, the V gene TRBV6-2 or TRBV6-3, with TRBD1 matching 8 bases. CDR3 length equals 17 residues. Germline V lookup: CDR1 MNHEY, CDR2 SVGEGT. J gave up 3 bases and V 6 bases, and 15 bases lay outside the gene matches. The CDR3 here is CASSDPKFTGGDYGYTF. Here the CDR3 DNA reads TGTGCCAGCAGCGACCCCAAATTCACAGGGGGGGACTATGGCTACACCTTC.

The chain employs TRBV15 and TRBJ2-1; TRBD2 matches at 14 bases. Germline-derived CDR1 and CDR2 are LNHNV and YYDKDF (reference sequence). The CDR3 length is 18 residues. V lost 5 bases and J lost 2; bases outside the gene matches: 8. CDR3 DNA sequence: TGTGCCACCAGCTCGCGCCTGACTAGCGGGGGGGCCTACAATGAGCAGTTCTTC. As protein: CATSSRLTSGGAYNEQFF.

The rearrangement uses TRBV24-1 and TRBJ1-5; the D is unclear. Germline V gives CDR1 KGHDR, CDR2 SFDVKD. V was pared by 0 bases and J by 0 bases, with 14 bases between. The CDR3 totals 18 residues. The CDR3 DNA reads TGTGCCACCAGTGATTTGCGCCGGGCAGCTCATAGCAATCAGCCCCAGCATTTT. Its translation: CATSDLRRAAHSNQPQHF.